The present T cell receptor beta chain was sequenced within a study of patients and donors after allogeneic stem cell transplantation. This clonotype came up a few times. TCRdb passed the RT-PCR reads through MiXCR, listing each CDR3 protein once. This table holds fewer than 500,000 distinct CDR3 sequences, around 16% found once. The CDR3 sequence is 13 residues long. Germline V gene lookup returns CDR1 MNHEY and CDR2 SVGEGT. V was clipped by 6 bases and J by 4 bases, with 13 bases between them. The chain employs TRBV6-2 or TRBV6-3 and TRBJ2-7; D might be TRBD1 or TRBD2, each matching 5 bases. The source material was blood, either unsorted or a sorted T cell fraction (not recorded which). This TCR was recovered from a human donor who was either an allogeneic HSCT recipient or a stem cell or donor lymphocyte infusion donor (not recorded which). It is not recorded whose cells these are; they may come from a transplant donor. The CDR3 loop reads CASSRDGRYEQYF. DNA of the CDR3: TGTGCCAGCAGCCGGGACGGCAGATACGAGCAGTACTTC.